The clone carrying this T cell receptor beta chain was seen only a few times. Antigen specificity is unknown. Template was genomic DNA from frozen, unsorted single-cell suspensions. The entry originates in a study of immune cell composition in non-small cell lung cancer. Study in general: Most cases were lung adenocarcinoma or squamous cell carcinoma. Overall study findings and caveats: Top 10 clone scores and clonality were higher in squamous than adenocarcinoma. Squamous carcinomas (approximately 80%) more often had tumour-associated clones >0.5% than adenocarcinomas (around 35%).

Produced via immunoSEQ multiplex PCR; TCRdb's table is partial and in-frame only. Among approximately 4,400 clones listed, about 68% were seen once. The sequencing sample was made of lung tumor tissue. The receptor was derived from a human donor with non-small cell lung cancer.

CDR3 sequence reads: CASSARQTITDTQYF. CDR3 bases: TGTGCCAGCAGTGCGCGGCAAACTATCACAGATACGCAGTATTTT. This chain uses TRBV2 with TRBJ2-3; D unresolved. Trimming removed 4 bases at V and 2 bases at J, with 13 bases between. Germline CDR1 SNHLY, CDR2 FYNNEI. The CDR3 consists of 15 residues.